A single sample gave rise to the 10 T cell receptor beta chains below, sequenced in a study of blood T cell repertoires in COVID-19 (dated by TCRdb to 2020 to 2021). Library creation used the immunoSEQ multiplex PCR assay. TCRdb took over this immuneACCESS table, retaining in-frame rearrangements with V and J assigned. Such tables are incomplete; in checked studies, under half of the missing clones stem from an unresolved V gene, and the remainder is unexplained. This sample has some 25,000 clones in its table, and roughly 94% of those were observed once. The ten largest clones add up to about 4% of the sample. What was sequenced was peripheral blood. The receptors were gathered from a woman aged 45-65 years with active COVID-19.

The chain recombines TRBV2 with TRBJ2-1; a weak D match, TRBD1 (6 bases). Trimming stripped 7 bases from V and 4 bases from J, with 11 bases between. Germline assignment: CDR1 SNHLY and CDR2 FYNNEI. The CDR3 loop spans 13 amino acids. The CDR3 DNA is TGTGCCAGCATACAGGGACCGTACAATGAGCAGTTCTTC. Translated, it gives CASIQGPYNEQFF.

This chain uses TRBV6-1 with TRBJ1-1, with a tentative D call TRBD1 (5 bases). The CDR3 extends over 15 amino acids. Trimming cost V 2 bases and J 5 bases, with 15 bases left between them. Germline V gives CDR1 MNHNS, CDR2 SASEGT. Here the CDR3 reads CASSERGRAWTEAFF. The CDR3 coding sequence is TGTGCCAGCAGTGAAAGGGGTAGGGCTTGGACTGAAGCTTTCTTT.

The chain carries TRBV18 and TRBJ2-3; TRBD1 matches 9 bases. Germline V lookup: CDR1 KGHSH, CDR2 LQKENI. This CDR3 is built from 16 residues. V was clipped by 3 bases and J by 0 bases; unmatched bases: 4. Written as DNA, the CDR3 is TGTGCCAGCTCACCTGGGACAGGGACTAGCACAGATACGCAGTATTTT. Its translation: CASSPGTGTSTDTQYF.

In DNA, the CDR3 is TGTGCCAGCAGCTTCCCAGGGGGTGATTCTGGAAACACCATATATTTT. This encodes CASSFPGGDSGNTIYF. The rearrangement links TRBV7-9 to TRBJ1-3, with 7 bases matching TRBD1. CDR1 SEHNR and CDR2 FQNEAQ come from the germline V gene (reference sequence). The CDR3 contains 16 residues. V was clipped by 3 bases and J by 1 base; unmatched bases: 6.

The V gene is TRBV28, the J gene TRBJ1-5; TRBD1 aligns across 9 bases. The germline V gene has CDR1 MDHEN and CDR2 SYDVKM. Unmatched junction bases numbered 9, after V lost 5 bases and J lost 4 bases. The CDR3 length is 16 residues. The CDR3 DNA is TGTGCCAGCAGTAGGGGCGGGACAGGGTCTAATCAGCCCCAGCATTTT. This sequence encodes CASSRGGTGSNQPQHF.

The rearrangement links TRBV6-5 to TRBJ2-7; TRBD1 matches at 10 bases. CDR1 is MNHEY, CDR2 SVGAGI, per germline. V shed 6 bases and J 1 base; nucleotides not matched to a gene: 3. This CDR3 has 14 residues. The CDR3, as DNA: TGTGCCAGCAGCTCGGGACAGGGGTCCTACGAGCAGTACTTC. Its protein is CASSSGQGSYEQYF.

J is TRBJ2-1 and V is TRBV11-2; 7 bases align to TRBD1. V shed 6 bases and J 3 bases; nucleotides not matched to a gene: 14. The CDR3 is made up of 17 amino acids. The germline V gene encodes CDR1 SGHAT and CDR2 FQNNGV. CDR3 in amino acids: CASRKSYGTDYYNEQFF. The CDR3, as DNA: TGTGCCAGCAGGAAAAGTTACGGGACAGATTACTACAATGAGCAGTTCTTC.

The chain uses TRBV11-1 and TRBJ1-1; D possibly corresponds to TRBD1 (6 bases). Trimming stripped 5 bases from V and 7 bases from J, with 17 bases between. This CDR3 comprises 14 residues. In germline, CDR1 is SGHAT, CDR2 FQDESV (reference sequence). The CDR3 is CASSLLEDSLEAFF. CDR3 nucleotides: TGTGCCAGCAGCCTCCTAGAGGACAGTCTTGAAGCTTTCTTT.

CDR3 nucleotide sequence: TGTGCCAGCAGTCCAGGTCCAAACTATGGCTACACCTTC. This encodes CASSPGPNYGYTF. The chain combines TRBV28 with TRBJ1-2; D ambiguous. The CDR3 is made up of 13 amino acids. Trimming took off 5 bases at V and 2 bases at J, with 9 bases between the two ends. From germline, CDR1 is MDHEN and CDR2 SYDVKM.

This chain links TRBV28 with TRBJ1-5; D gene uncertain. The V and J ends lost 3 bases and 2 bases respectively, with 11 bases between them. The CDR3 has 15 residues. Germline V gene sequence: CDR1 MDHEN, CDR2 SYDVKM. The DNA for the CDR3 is TGTGCCAGCAGTTTGGCGGAAACGGGCAATCAGCCCCAGCATTTT. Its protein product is CASSLAETGNQPQHF.